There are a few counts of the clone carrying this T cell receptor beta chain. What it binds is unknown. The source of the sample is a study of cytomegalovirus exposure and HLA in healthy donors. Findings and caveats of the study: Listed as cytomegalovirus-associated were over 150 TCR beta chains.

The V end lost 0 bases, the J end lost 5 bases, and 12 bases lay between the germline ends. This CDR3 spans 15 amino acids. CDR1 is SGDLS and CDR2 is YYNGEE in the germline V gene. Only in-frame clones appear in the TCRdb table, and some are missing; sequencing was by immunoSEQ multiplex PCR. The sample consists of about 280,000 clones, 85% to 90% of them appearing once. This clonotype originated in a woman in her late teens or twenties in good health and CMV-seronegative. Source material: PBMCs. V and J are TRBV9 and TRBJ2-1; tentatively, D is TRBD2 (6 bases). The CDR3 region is CASSVGGRGNNEQFF. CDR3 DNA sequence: TGTGCCAGCAGCGTAGGAGGTCGGGGGAACAATGAGCAGTTCTTC.